Listed below are T cell receptor beta chains from one sample, sequenced in a study of T cell repertoires in cytomegalovirus infection. Each CDR3 protein gets one entry after TCRdb re-called the reads with MiXCR. The sample shows tens of thousands of distinct CDR3 sequences, roughly a quarter of them seen only once. No cognate antigen is known for these TCRs. The starting material was CD8+ T cells from cultured PBMCs, obtained from culture after CMV antigen stimulation. The receptors were sampled from a human donor in good health (CMV status not recorded). Some clones in this sample may be carry-over from other donors' samples. Each CDR3 is given with its conserved first and last residue. Each record gives: D gene, clone size, V gene, J gene, CDR3 DNA, CDR3 protein. A D gene is named only where the DNA matches it firmly. Clone size is shown for a subset of rows, as once, few, many or a class of expanded clone.

TRBD2	many	TRBV20-1	TRBJ2-7	TGCAGTGCTAGGCCTCTAGCGGGGGTAAGCTCCTACGAGCAGTACTTC	CSARPLAGVSSYEQYF
NA	NA	TRBV27	TRBJ1-1	TGTGCCAGCAGTCTGAGGGGTATGGACACTGAATCTTTCTTT	CASSLRGMDTESFF
NA	few	TRBV11-2	TRBJ2-5	TGTGCCAGCAGCCCCCGGGATAGGGAGACCCAGTACTTC	CASSPRDRETQYF
NA	few	TRBV4-1	TRBJ1-4	TGCGCCAGCAGCCCCCCGGGGGTTGATGAAAAACTGTTTTTT	CASSPPGVDEKLFF
TRBD1	few	TRBV28	TRBJ2-7	TGTGCCAGCAGTAGGGGGGCAGGGGGCAACGAGCAGTACTTC	CASSRGAGGNEQYF
NA	NA	TRBV5-6	TRBJ2-7	TGTGCCAGCAGCTTGGCGATTAATACCTACGAGCAGTACTTC	CASSLAINTYEQYF
NA	few	TRBV6-5	TRBJ1-1	TGTGCCAGCAGTAGAGTCGTCGTGGCCACTGAAGCTTTCTTT	CASSRVVVATEAFF
NA	NA	TRBV5-1	TRBJ1-1	TGCGCCAGCAGCCCCGACAGGATCAACACTGAAGCTTTCTTT	CASSPDRINTEAFF
TRBD2	NA	TRBV7-9	TRBJ2-7	TGTGCCAGCAGCCCCCGGACTAGTAACGAGCAGTACTTC	CASSPRTSNEQYF
NA	NA	TRBV29-1	TRBJ2-7	TGCAGCGTTGAGCTAGACACCTCCTACGAGCAGTACTTC	CSVELDTSYEQYF
NA	NA	TRBV10-3	TRBJ2-5	TGTGCCATCAGTGAAATCGGTCCGGAGACCCAGTACTTC	CAISEIGPETQYF
NA	NA	TRBV7-4	TRBJ2-2	TGTGCCAGCAGCTACCGGGCCGGGGAGCTGTTTTTT	CASSYRAGELFF
NA	NA	TRBV13	TRBJ1-3	TGTGCCAGCAGCTTAGTAGGCAACTCTGGAAACACCATATATTTT	CASSLVGNSGNTIYF
NA	many	TRBV5-1	TRBJ2-7	TGCGCCAGCAGCTTGGCCCAGGGATGGTACGAGCAGTACTTC	CASSLAQGWYEQYF
NA	NA	TRBV7-6	TRBJ2-3	TGTGCCAGCAGCGGGCTAGCTGGCCCAGATACGCAGTATTTT	CASSGLAGPDTQYF
TRBD2	many	TRBV4-1	TRBJ2-3	TGCGCCAGCAGACCTCCTGGCGGGGGGGAGCACAGCACAGATACGCAGTATTTT	CASRPPGGGEHSTDTQYF
TRBD1	NA	TRBV6-5	TRBJ1-6	TGTGCCAGCGGGCCCCGGGACAGGACCCACTCACCCCTCCACTTT	CASGPRDRTHSPLHF
NA	NA	TRBV12-3/TRBV12-4	TRBJ1-2	TGTGCCAGCAGTATAGGGGAAGTCTATGGCTACACCTTC	CASSIGEVYGYTF
NA	many	TRBV19	TRBJ1-5	TGTGCCAGTAGTCGCAGGGGAGGCAATCAGCCCCAGCATTTT	CASSRRGGNQPQHF
NA	few	TRBV28	TRBJ2-3	TGTGCCAGCAGTCTTCTTGGGAGCACAGATACGCAGTATTTT	CASSLLGSTDTQYF
NA	NA	TRBV5-4	TRBJ1-4	TGTGCCAGCAGCCCTGGACCAAATGAAAAACTGTTTTTT	CASSPGPNEKLFF
TRBD1	NA	TRBV6-5	TRBJ1-1	TGTGCCAGCAGTTACGATCCCGGACAGGCGTCTGAAGCTTTCTTT	CASSYDPGQASEAFF
NA	many	TRBV7-2	TRBJ2-1	TGTGCCAGCAGCTTCAGCTATGAGCAGTTCTTC	CASSFSYEQFF
NA	NA	TRBV6-6	TRBJ1-1	TGTGCCAGCAGTTACCCGGGAGTCGAAGCTTTCTTT	CASSYPGVEAFF
NA	NA	TRBV27	TRBJ2-7	TGTGCCAGCAGTGCTACAGGTACCCAAAGGGAGTACTTC	CASSATGTQREYF
NA	NA	TRBV2	TRBJ2-1	TGTGCCAGCGATTCTAGCTATGAGCAGTTCTTC	CASDSSYEQFF
TRBD2	few	TRBV6-6	TRBJ2-7	TGTGCCAGCAGTCACGGACTAGCGAGAGACTACGAGCAGTACTTC	CASSHGLARDYEQYF
NA	few	TRBV7-8	TRBJ2-1	TGTGCCAGCATTTTAGGAGGGTCGGGGAGTGAGCAGTTCTTC	CASILGGSGSEQFF
NA	many	TRBV7-9	TRBJ2-6	TGTGCCAGCAGCTTAGTTGGGACAGGGCTCTCAATAGCGGGGATTAACTCTGGGGCCAACGTCCTGACTTTC	CASSLVGTGLSIAGINSGANVLTF
NA	many	TRBV4-2	TRBJ1-1	TGTGCCAGCAGCCAAGATACCACGGACGGCACTGAAGCTTTCTTT	CASSQDTTDGTEAFF
NA	NA	TRBV7-9	TRBJ2-7	TGTGCCAGCAGCTTAGGATGGAATCCCTACGAGCAGTACTTC	CASSLGWNPYEQYF
NA	NA	TRBV6-2/TRBV6-3	TRBJ2-7	TGTGCCAGCAGACCCGGGACAACCCTCTACGAGCAGTACTTC	CASRPGTTLYEQYF
NA	NA	TRBV27	TRBJ2-3	TGTGCCAGCAGTTCCCCTCTAGACGGGGATACGCAGTATTTT	CASSSPLDGDTQYF
TRBD1	few	TRBV5-1	TRBJ1-2	TGCGCCAGCAGCGATCTACAGGGGTCCACCTTC	CASSDLQGSTF
NA	NA	TRBV5-1	TRBJ2-3	TGCGCCAGCAGCTTGGAGGCCCTCACAGATACGCAGTATTTT	CASSLEALTDTQYF
NA	few	TRBV19	TRBJ1-2	TGTGCCAGTAGGGTTCCAGGGGCCTATGGCTACACCTTC	CASRVPGAYGYTF
NA	NA	TRBV11-2	TRBJ1-1	TGTGCCAGCAGCTTAAAGGGGCTGAACACTGAAGCTTTCTTT	CASSLKGLNTEAFF
NA	many	TRBV7-2	TRBJ2-1	TGTGCCAGCAGCTTAGTCCTCGCACGCGAGCAGTTCTTC	CASSLVLAREQFF
TRBD2	few	TRBV20-1	TRBJ2-7	TGCAGTGCTAGAGGGACTAGCGGCTACGAGCAGTACTTC	CSARGTSGYEQYF
NA	few	TRBV5-1	TRBJ2-7	TGCGCCAGCAGCTTGGGGTCAGGGGACGAGCAGTACTTC	CASSLGSGDEQYF
NA	few	TRBV27	TRBJ2-7	TGTGCCAGCAGCTCTGGCTCGGCTGGAGGGTCGTACGAGCAGTACTTC	CASSSGSAGGSYEQYF
TRBD2	many	TRBV6-2/TRBV6-3	TRBJ2-1	TGTGCCAGCAGCCTACAACTAGCGGGGGACAATGAGCAGTTCTTC	CASSLQLAGDNEQFF
TRBD2	NA	TRBV20-1	TRBJ2-1	TGCAGTGCTACCGGGACTAGCGGGGGGACCTCCTACAATGAGCAGTTCTTC	CSATGTSGGTSYNEQFF
NA	NA	TRBV5-8	TRBJ1-1	TGTGCCAGCAGCTTGCCCGACCGAGGGGGGGGTGCTGAAGCTTTCTTT	CASSLPDRGGGAEAFF
NA	many	TRBV6-5	TRBJ2-3	TGTGCCAGCAGTTACTCGCGTGACGATACGCAGTATTTT	CASSYSRDDTQYF
TRBD2	many	TRBV11-2	TRBJ2-1	TGTGCCAGCAGCTCCCAGATCTCTAGCGGGAGTGGCAATGAGCAGTTCTTC	CASSSQISSGSGNEQFF
TRBD2	few	TRBV10-2	TRBJ2-1	TGCGCCAGCAGTGAGTCGGCTAGCGGGAGGCCCTACAATGAGCAGTTCTTC	CASSESASGRPYNEQFF
TRBD1	NA	TRBV30	TRBJ2-5	TGTGCCCTTCGACAGGGGAAGATCCAAGAGACCCAGTACTTC	CALRQGKIQETQYF
TRBD2	NA	TRBV15	TRBJ2-2	TGTGCCACCAGCAAAGCTAGCGGGACCCCGGCCGGGGAGCTGTTTTTT	CATSKASGTPAGELFF
NA	NA	TRBV11-2	TRBJ2-5	TGTGCCAGCAGCTTAGACTTTGGAGGACGGGTGGGAGAGACCCAGTACTTC	CASSLDFGGRVGETQYF
NA	NA	TRBV9	TRBJ2-3	TGTGCCAGCAGCTCCTCGGAGGGGCTTACAGATACGCAGTATTTT	CASSSSEGLTDTQYF
NA	NA	TRBV5-1	TRBJ2-5	TGCGCCAGCAGCCCCGTGCAAGACAGTAATCAAGAGACCCAGTACTTC	CASSPVQDSNQETQYF
NA	many	TRBV7-8	TRBJ1-5	TGTGCCAGCAGCTGGACTTCCCCAAATAGCAATCAGCCCCAGCATTTT	CASSWTSPNSNQPQHF
NA	many	TRBV11-2	TRBJ2-1	TGTGCCAGCAGCTCCCCCTTAGCGGCAAGCTCCTACAATGAGCAGTTCTTC	CASSSPLAASSYNEQFF
TRBD2	NA	TRBV5-6	TRBJ2-1	TGTGTCAGCAGCTTTGAACTAGCGGGAGTCGGAAATGAGCAGTTCTTC	CVSSFELAGVGNEQFF